The 23 T cell receptor beta chains below all came from one sample that was sequenced in a study of control samples from healthy donors and cancer patients. Profiled with immunoSEQ multiplex PCR; TCRdb holds only in-frame clones, not every one. The top ten clones hold less than 4.5% of a sample with tens of thousands of clones, roughly 94% of them seen once. The sequenced material came from blood. The receptor source for this set is a man aged 25 to 40 in good health.

The chain links TRBV7-2 to TRBJ1-1; D call uncertain. Germline loops: CDR1 SGHTA, CDR2 FQGNSA. This CDR3 has 15 amino acids. V dropped 5 bases and J dropped 1 base, with 14 bases sitting between them. CDR3 sequence: CASSPQRAGNTEAFF. DNA for the CDR3: TGTGCCAGCAGCCCACAAAGGGCGGGGAACACTGAAGCTTTCTTT. The full variable domain, in which reference TRBV7-2 and TRBJ1-1 provide the parts outside the CDR3, is GAGVSQSPSNKVTEKGKDVELRCDPISGHTALYWYRQSLGQGLEFLIYFQGNSAPDKSGLPSDRFSAERTGGSVSTLTIQRTQQEDSAVYLCASSPQRAGNTEAFFGQGTRLTVV.

CDR3: CASSQAGASDEQYF. CDR3 DNA: TGCGCCAGCAGCCAAGCCGGGGCAAGCGACGAGCAGTACTTC. The chain carries TRBV4-1 and TRBJ2-7, with D perhaps given as TRBD1 or TRBD2 (5 bases each). CDR1 is MGHRA, CDR2 YSYEKL, per germline. Trimming removed 1 base at V and 5 bases at J, with 12 bases between. The CDR3 has 14 amino acids.

This rearrangement joins TRBV19 to TRBJ1-5; D is undetermined. Germline assignment: CDR1 LNHDA and CDR2 SQIVND (reference sequence). The V and J ends lost 5 bases and 6 bases respectively, with 8 bases between them. The CDR3 spans 12 residues. CDR3 region: CASSPGIQPQHF. The DNA for the CDR3 is TGTGCCAGTAGTCCTGGGATTCAGCCCCAGCATTTT.

The chain carries TRBV19 and TRBJ1-5, with unresolved D. V lost 5 bases and J lost 4, with 15 bases in between. Germline CDR1 reads LNHDA; CDR2 reads SQIVND (reference sequence). The CDR3 length is 15 residues. The DNA of the CDR3 is TGTGCCAGTAGTTCGCTCAGGACCGATAATCAGCCCCAGCATTTT. This gives the protein CASSSLRTDNQPQHF.

As for this clone: The sample has other DNA sequences that encode this CDR3 too. The genes are TRBV18 and TRBJ1-5, with D possibly being TRBD1 (5 bases). CDR1 and CDR2 (germline): KGHSH, LQKENI. The CDR3 has 15 residues. Trimming stripped 0 bases from V and 7 bases from J, with 13 bases between. The CDR3 DNA reads TGTGCCAGCTCACCACCCGGGGTAGGGGACCAGCCCCAGCATTTT. Amino acid sequence: CASSPPGVGDQPQHF.

The rearrangement links TRBV7-2 to TRBJ2-7; D ambiguous. V lost 3 bases and J lost 2, with 8 bases in between. The length of the CDR3 is 13 residues. Germline loops: CDR1 SGHTA, CDR2 FQGNSA. In nucleotides, the CDR3 is TGTGCCAGCAGCTTCGGATCGACCTACGAGCAGTACTTC. This translates into CASSFGSTYEQYF.

The J gene is TRBJ2-3, the V gene TRBV29-1, with 9 bases lining up with TRBD2. The germline V gene encodes CDR1 SQVTM and CDR2 ANQGSEA. With 6 bases clipped from V and 2 bases from J, the junction kept 6 bases outside the gene matches. This CDR3 is 14 amino acids long. The CDR3, as DNA: TGCAGCGTCGGTAGGACTAGCGCCACAGATACGCAGTATTTT. Translation gives CSVGRTSATDTQYF.

The CDR3 sequence: CASSEPGQGNTEAFF. CDR3 DNA: TGTGCCAGCAGTGAACCGGGACAGGGTAACACTGAAGCTTTCTTT. V and J are TRBV6-1 and TRBJ1-1, with TRBD1 matching 9 bases. The junction had 3 bases not matched to a gene; V was cut back by 2 bases and J by 2 bases. The length of the CDR3 is 15 residues. Germline CDR1 reads MNHNS; CDR2 reads SASEGT.

The chain recombines TRBV2 with TRBJ2-3, with D possibly being TRBD2 (5 bases). Between the trimmed V and J ends, which lost 6 bases and 2 bases, there was a span of 15 bases. Germline-derived CDR1 and CDR2 are SNHLY and FYNNEI. This CDR3 comprises 15 residues. The CDR3 DNA reads TGTGCCAGCAGGCCCCGTGGGGAGCCCACAGATACGCAGTATTTT. Encoded protein: CASRPRGEPTDTQYF.

V is TRBV5-4 and J is TRBJ2-1, with a weak D call TRBD2 (6 bases). V lost 5 bases and J lost 10, with 22 bases in between. The CDR3 has 15 residues. Germline assignment: CDR1 SGHNT and CDR2 YYREEE (reference sequence). The CDR3 nucleotides read TGTGCCAGCAGGTTGACTAGGAGTCACACGGGGGAGCAGTTCTTC. It yields the protein CASRLTRSHTGEQFF.

In its sample, this clone was seen once. V and J are TRBV5-4 and TRBJ1-6; no reliable D call. The CDR3 length is 15 residues. Between the trimmed V and J ends, which lost 0 bases and 8 bases, there was a span of 12 bases. Germline CDR1 SGHNT, CDR2 YYREEE (reference sequence). CDR3 protein: CASSLGGRRDSPLHF. CDR3 in DNA: TGTGCCAGCAGCTTGGGAGGGAGACGGGATTCACCCCTCCACTTT.

V usage is TRBV28 and J usage is TRBJ1-2; 11 nucleotides match TRBD1. This CDR3 region has 15 residues. Trimming took 6 bases from V and 7 from J; bases not matched to a gene: 10. Looked up from germline, CDR1 is MDHEN and CDR2 is SYDVKM. The CDR3 region is CASSSRTGGAGGYTF. CDR3 bases: TGTGCCAGCAGCTCCCGGACAGGGGGCGCGGGTGGCTACACCTTC.

This sequence joins TRBV29-1 and TRBJ2-2; no reliable D call. Germline loops: CDR1 SQVTM, CDR2 ANQGSEA. This CDR3 has 13 residues. Trimming left V 7 bases short and J 2 bases short, with 11 bases between. The chain's CDR3 is CSGLEANTGELFF. DNA for the CDR3: TGCAGCGGCCTAGAGGCTAACACCGGGGAGCTGTTTTTT.

V usage is TRBV7-2 and J usage is TRBJ2-5; tentative D call: TRBD2 (5 bases). Per germline, CDR1 SGHTA and CDR2 FQGNSA. V lost 0 bases to trimming and J lost 4 bases, with 9 bases between them. CDR3 length: 14 amino acids. CDR3 amino acids: CASSLAVGRETQYF. CDR3 DNA sequence: TGTGCCAGCAGCTTAGCAGTAGGGAGAGAGACCCAGTACTTC.

J is TRBJ1-3 and V is TRBV6-5; D unclear. V lost 7 bases, J lost 0 bases, and 4 bases lay in between. This CDR3 has 12 amino acids. From germline, CDR1 is MNHEY and CDR2 SVGAGI. The CDR3 region is CASTRSGNTIYF. The CDR3 bases are TGTGCCAGCACACGCTCTGGAAACACCATATATTTT.

The V and J genes are TRBV29-1 and TRBJ1-2; a weak D match, TRBD1 (5 bases). The CDR3 has 14 amino acids. From germline, CDR1 is SQVTM and CDR2 ANQGSEA. CDR3 region: CSGSGGVGSDGYTF. The CDR3 bases are TGCAGTGGTTCCGGGGGGGTAGGAAGCGATGGCTACACCTTC.

The chain links TRBV7-9 to TRBJ2-3, with a tentative D call TRBD2 (6 bases). CDR1 SEHNR and CDR2 FQNEAQ come from the germline V gene (reference sequence). The V gene lost 5 bases and the J gene lost 5 bases, with 17 bases spanning the gap. The CDR3 extends over 15 amino acids. CDR3 loop: CASSPDGGSRDTQYF. The CDR3, as DNA: TGTGCCAGCAGCCCAGACGGGGGTTCGCGAGATACGCAGTATTTT.

The genes are TRBV4-3 and TRBJ1-1; D uncertain. This CDR3 spans 12 amino acids. Germline V lookup: CDR1 LGHNA, CDR2 YSLEER. V was shortened by 3 bases and J by 8 bases, with 10 bases between the two germline ends. The CDR3 coding sequence is TGCGCCAGCAGCCATTACAGCGGGGAAGCTTTCTTT. Encoded protein: CASSHYSGEAFF.

V usage is TRBV2 and J usage is TRBJ1-5; D is uncertain. Per the germline V gene, CDR1 is SNHLY and CDR2 is FYNNEI. The length of the CDR3 is 13 residues. The V end lost 2 bases, the J end lost 7 bases, and 9 bases lay between the germline ends. The chain's CDR3 is CASSENSGQPQHF. The DNA of the CDR3 is TGTGCCAGCAGTGAAAACAGTGGACAGCCCCAGCATTTT.

The chain employs TRBV30 and TRBJ2-1, with a possible D match to TRBD1 (6 bases). Germline CDR1 and CDR2: GTSNPN and SVGIG (reference sequence). Trimming cost V 6 bases and J 7 bases, with 13 bases left between them. The CDR3 is 12 amino acids. Written as DNA, the CDR3 is TGTGCCTGTAGAACGGGGACAAATGAGCAGTTCTTC. It yields the protein CACRTGTNEQFF.

The chain uses TRBV4-2 and TRBJ1-2; no definite D call. V was pared by 0 bases and J by 4 bases, with 12 bases between. This CDR3 is built from 15 residues. Germline V CDR1 and CDR2: LGHNA, YNFKEQ. For the CDR3, the DNA is TGTGCCAGCAGCCAAGATGGTCTACTAGGCTATGGCTACACCTTC. Protein sequence: CASSQDGLLGYGYTF.

The CDR3 region is CAIRSLGLAGAAVSDEQFF. The CDR3 DNA reads as TGTGCCATCAGATCCCTGGGACTAGCGGGAGCGGCGGTATCGGATGAGCAGTTCTTC. The chain recombines TRBV10-3 with TRBJ2-1; the match to TRBD2 covers 14 bases. The CDR3 loop spans 19 amino acids. Looked up from germline, CDR1 is ENHRY and CDR2 is SYGVKD. Trimming took 6 bases from V and 8 from J; bases not matched to a gene: 18.

This rearrangement joins TRBV7-8 to TRBJ1-3, with D maybe TRBD1 (5 bases). Germline-derived CDR1 and CDR2 are SGHVS and FQNEAQ. The CDR3 is made up of 17 amino acids. Between the trimmed V and J ends, which lost 2 bases and 1 base, there was a span of 15 bases. DNA for the CDR3: TGTGCCAGCAGCTTAATTGAAATGGGGGTTTCTGGAAACACCATATATTTT. It is translated as CASSLIEMGVSGNTIYF.